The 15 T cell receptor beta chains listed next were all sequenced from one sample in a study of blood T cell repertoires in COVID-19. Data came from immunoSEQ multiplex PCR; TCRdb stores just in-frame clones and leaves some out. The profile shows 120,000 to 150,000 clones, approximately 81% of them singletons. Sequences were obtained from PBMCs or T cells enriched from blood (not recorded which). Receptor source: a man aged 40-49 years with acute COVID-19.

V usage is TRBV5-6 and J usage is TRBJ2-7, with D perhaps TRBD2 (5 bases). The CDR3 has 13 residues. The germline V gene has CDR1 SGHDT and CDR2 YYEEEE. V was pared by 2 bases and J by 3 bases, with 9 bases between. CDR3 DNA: TGTGCCAGCAGCTTCGGGGAGAACTACGAGCAGTACTTC. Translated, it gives CASSFGENYEQYF.

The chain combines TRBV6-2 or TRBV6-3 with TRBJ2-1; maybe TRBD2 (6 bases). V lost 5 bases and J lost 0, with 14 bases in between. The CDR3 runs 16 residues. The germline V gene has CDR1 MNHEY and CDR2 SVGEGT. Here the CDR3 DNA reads TGTGCCAGCAGTGCCCGAGACGGGAGCTCCTACAATGAGCAGTTCTTC. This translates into CASSARDGSSYNEQFF.

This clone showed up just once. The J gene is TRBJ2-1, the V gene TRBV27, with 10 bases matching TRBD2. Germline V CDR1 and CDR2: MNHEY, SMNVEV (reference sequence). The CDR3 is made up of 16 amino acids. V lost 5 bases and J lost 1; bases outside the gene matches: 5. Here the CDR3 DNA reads TGTGCCAGCAGTCCCAGCGGGGGGGAATCCTACAATGAGCAGTTCTTC. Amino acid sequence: CASSPSGGESYNEQFF.

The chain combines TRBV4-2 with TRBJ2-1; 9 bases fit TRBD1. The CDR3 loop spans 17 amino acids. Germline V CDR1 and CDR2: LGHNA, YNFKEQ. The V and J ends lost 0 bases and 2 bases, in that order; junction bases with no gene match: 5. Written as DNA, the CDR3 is TGTGCCAGCAGCCAAGAGGTTACAGGGGGCGCCTACAATGAGCAGTTCTTC. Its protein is CASSQEVTGGAYNEQFF.

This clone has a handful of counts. The CDR3 sequence is CASSIGAGRINEQFF. In nucleotides, the CDR3 is TGTGCCAGTAGTATAGGAGCGGGGCGAATCAATGAGCAGTTCTTC. The chain employs TRBV19 and TRBJ2-1; TRBD2 aligns across 7 bases. The CDR3 covers 15 residues. V lost 1 base and J lost 6; bases outside the gene matches: 6. Germline lookup yields CDR1 LNHDA and CDR2 SQIVND (reference sequence).

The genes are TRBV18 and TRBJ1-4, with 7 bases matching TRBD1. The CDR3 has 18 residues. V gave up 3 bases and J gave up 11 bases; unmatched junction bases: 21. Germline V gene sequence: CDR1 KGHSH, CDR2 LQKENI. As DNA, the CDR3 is TGTGCCAGCTCACCGACGACAGGGAATGGGCGTGTATCTGAGAAACTGTTTTTT. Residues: CASSPTTGNGRVSEKLFF.

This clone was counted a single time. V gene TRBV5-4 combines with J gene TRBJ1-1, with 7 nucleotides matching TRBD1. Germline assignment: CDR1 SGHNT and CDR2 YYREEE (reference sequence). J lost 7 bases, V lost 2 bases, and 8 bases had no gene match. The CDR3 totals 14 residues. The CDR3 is CASSFDRAANEAFF. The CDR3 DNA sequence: TGTGCCAGCAGCTTCGACAGGGCCGCGAATGAAGCTTTCTTT.

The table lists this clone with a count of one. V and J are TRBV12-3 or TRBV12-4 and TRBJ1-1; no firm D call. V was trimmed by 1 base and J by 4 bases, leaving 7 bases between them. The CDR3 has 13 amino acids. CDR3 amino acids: CASSLVTVTEAFF. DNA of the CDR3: TGTGCCAGCAGTTTAGTTACAGTCACTGAAGCTTTCTTT.

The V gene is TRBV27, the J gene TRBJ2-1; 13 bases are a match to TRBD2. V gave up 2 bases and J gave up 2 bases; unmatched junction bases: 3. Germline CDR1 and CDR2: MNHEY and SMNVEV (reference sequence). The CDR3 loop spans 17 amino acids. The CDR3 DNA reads TGTGCCAGCAGTTTACGCGGGACTAGCGGGGCCTACAATGAGCAGTTCTTC. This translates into CASSLRGTSGAYNEQFF.

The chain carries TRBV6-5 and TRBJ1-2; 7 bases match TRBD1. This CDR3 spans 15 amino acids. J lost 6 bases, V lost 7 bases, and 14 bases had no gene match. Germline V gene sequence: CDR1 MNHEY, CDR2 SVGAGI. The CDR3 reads CASKGQITNWDGYTF. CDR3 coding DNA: TGTGCCAGCAAGGGACAGATTACAAATTGGGATGGCTACACCTTC.

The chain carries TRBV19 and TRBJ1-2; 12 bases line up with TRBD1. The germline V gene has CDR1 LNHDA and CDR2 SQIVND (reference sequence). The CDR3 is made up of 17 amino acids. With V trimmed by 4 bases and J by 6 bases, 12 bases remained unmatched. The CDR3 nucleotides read TGTGCCAGTAGTACCGTCGGGACAGGGGGCGGTTTGCATGGCTACACCTTC. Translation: CASSTVGTGGGLHGYTF.

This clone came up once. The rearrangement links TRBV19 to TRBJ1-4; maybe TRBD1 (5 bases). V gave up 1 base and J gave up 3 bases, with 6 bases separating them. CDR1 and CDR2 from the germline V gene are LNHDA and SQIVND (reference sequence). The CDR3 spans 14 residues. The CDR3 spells CASSIGRANEKLFF. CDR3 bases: TGTGCCAGTAGTATAGGCAGGGCTAATGAAAAACTGTTTTTT.

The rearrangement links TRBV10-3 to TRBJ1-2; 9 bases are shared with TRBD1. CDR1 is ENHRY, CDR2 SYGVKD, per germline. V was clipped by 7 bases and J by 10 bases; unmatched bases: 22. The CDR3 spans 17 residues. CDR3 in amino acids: CAITPGQGFRSPVSYTF. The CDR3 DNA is TGTGCCATCACTCCGGGACAGGGTTTTAGATCCCCCGTCTCCTACACCTTC.

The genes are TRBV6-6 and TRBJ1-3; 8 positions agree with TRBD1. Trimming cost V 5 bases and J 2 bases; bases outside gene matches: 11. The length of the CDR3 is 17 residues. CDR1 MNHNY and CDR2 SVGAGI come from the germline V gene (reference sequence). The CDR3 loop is CASSPLHRGAAGNTIYF. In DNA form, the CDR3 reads TGTGCCAGCAGTCCGCTCCACAGGGGGGCAGCTGGAAACACCATATATTTT.

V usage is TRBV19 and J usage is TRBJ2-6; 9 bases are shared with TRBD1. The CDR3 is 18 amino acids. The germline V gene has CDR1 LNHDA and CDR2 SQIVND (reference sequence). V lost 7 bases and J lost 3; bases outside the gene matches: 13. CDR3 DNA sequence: TGTGCCAGTAACCCAACCGGGACAGGGATCTATGGGGCCAACGTCCTGACTTTC. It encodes CASNPTGTGIYGANVLTF. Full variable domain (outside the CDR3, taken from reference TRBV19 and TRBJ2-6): DGGITQSPKYLFRKEGQNVTLSCEQNLNHDAMYWYRQDPGQGLRLIYYSQIVNDFQKGDIAEGYSVSREKKESFPLTVTSAQKNPTAFYLCASNPTGTGIYGANVLTFGAGSRLTVL.